These T cell receptor beta chains were read from a single sample in a study of blood T cell repertoires in COVID-19. Sequencing was performed with immunoSEQ multiplex PCR; in TCRdb, only in-frame clones are kept and a portion is missing. The profile shows some 160,000 clones, approximately 82% of them singletons. What was sequenced was peripheral blood. The receptors were sampled from an older man who had recovered from COVID-19. Both conserved end residues are part of each CDR3. The order of the fields is V gene, J gene, clone size, CDR3 protein. Size is omitted from some rows. Given values are once, few, many or a class for expanded clones.

TRBV9,TRBJ2-3,NA,CASRGTSTDTQYF
TRBV25-1,TRBJ2-1,once,CASSMDYQNEQFF
TRBV21-1,TRBJ2-1,NA,CASETSHEQFF
TRBV6-5,TRBJ2-5,few,CASSYTGGETQYF
TRBV19,TRBJ2-2,NA,CASSTDRPNTGELFF
TRBV19,TRBJ2-6,NA,CASLDRSGANVLTF
TRBV11-3,TRBJ2-2,NA,CASSPREGGTGELFF
TRBV7-9,TRBJ2-3,NA,CASSSDPGGAGYTDTQYF
TRBV20-1,TRBJ2-1,NA,CSASSQGLVYNEQFF
TRBV6-6,TRBJ1-4,few,CASTTDRVGEKLFF
TRBV11-2,TRBJ2-3,NA,CASTPRASGFTDTQYF
TRBV15,TRBJ1-2,once,CATSNGDGYTF
TRBV2,TRBJ1-4,NA,CASKGTATNEKLFF
TRBV5-1,TRBJ2-1,once,CASSLVGAGSSYNEQFF
TRBV7-9,TRBJ2-2,NA,CASSATEGSGNTGELFF
TRBV18,TRBJ2-7,few,CASSRDSGEQYF
TRBV6-6,TRBJ2-2,NA,CASRSTGGYGELFF
TRBV6-5,TRBJ2-1,NA,CASSRTWANEQFF
TRBV6-5,TRBJ2-7,NA,CASSYWAGGPASEQYF
TRBV6-1,TRBJ2-6,once,CASSERGRQSGANVLTF
TRBV28,TRBJ1-2,NA,CASSWARGAGGYTF
TRBV6-5,TRBJ2-2,NA,CASSYPRGKDTGELFF
TRBV11-3,TRBJ2-2,few,CASSLGSAGSTGELFF
TRBV18,TRBJ1-2,NA,CASSAGQLFDGYTF
TRBV3-1/TRBV3-2,TRBJ1-5,few,CASSQGGIQPQHF
TRBV7-2,TRBJ2-2,NA,CASSLKQPTNTGELFF
TRBV7-8,TRBJ1-1,NA,CASSLTGGINTEAFF
TRBV10-1,TRBJ2-4,NA,CASSESGPFKGAKNIQYF
TRBV9,TRBJ2-3,NA,CASSTPPPENTQYF
TRBV5-1,TRBJ2-1,few,CASSLGIAGTNEQFF
TRBV5-6,TRBJ2-7,NA,CASSLAYGYEQYF
TRBV7-3,TRBJ1-1,NA,CASSPGQGNTEAFF
TRBV5-1,TRBJ1-1,NA,CASSLGQVNTEAFF
TRBV7-9,TRBJ1-1,NA,CASSLSERTEAFF
TRBV5-1,TRBJ2-1,NA,CASSQTSFAYNEQFF
TRBV18,TRBJ2-7,NA,CASSPPGGAEEQYF
TRBV29-1,TRBJ2-2,NA,CSVVRGSYGTGELFF
TRBV6-6,TRBJ2-1,NA,CASSGLEGNEQFF
TRBV18,TRBJ1-4,few,CASSTSGGENEKLFF
TRBV4-3,TRBJ2-2,NA,CASSQEATRGTGELFF
TRBV7-2,TRBJ2-7,once,CASSLEGQGGYEQYF
TRBV7-2,TRBJ2-1,NA,CASSKLAGDYNEQFF
TRBV9,TRBJ2-2,NA,CASSGGLAGTYTGELFF
TRBV19,TRBJ2-2,once,CASSLLAGGRGGELFF
TRBV6-2/TRBV6-3,TRBJ1-1,NA,CASSQINRDSQNTEAFF
TRBV5-5,TRBJ1-5,NA,CASSSRTGLNQPQHF
TRBV10-1,TRBJ2-7,NA,CASSPQGSGSYEQYF
TRBV19,TRBJ2-2,NA,CASSILGGPTGELFF
TRBV6-5,TRBJ1-5,NA,CASSLTGLNQPQHF
TRBV5-1,TRBJ2-3,NA,CASSLLTSGSGPFTDTQYF
TRBV6-5,TRBJ2-5,once,CASSYGTGKETQYF
TRBV10-3,TRBJ2-1,NA,CAISELAGLYNEQFF
TRBV19,TRBJ1-3,NA,CASRSGTGTSGNTIYF
TRBV5-1,TRBJ2-7,NA,CASSRQGNEQYF
TRBV25-1,TRBJ2-7,NA,CASRGTGVYEQYF